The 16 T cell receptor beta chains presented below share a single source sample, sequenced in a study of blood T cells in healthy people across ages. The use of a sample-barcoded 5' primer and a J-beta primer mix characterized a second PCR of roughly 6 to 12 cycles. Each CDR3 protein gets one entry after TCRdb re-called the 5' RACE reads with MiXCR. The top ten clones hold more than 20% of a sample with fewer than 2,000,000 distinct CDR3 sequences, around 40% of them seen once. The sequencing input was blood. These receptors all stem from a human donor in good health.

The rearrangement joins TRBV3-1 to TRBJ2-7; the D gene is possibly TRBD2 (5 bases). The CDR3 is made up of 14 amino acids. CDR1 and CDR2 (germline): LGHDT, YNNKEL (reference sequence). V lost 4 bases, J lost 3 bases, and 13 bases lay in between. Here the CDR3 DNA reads TGTGCCAGCAGCCGGAGCGGCGGCATCTACGAGCAGTACTTC. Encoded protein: CASSRSGGIYEQYF.

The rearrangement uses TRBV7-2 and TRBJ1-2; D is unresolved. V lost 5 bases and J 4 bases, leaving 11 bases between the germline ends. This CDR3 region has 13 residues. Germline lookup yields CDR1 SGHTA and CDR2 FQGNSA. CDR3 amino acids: CASSTGPRYGYTF. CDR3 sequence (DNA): TGTGCCAGCAGCACTGGACCTCGCTATGGCTACACCTTC.

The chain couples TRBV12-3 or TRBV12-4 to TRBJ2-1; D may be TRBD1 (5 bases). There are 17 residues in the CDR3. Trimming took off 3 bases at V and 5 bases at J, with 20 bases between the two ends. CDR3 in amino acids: CASSFFVIRTPDNEQFF. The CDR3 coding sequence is TGTGCCAGCAGTTTTTTCGTAATAAGGACACCAGACAATGAGCAGTTCTTC.

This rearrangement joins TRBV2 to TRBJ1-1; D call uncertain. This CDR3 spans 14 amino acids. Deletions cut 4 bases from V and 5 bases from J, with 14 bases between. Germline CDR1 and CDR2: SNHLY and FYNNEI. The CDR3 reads CASSVDRVGTEAFF. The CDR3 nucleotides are TGTGCCAGCAGTGTGGATAGGGTAGGGACTGAAGCTTTCTTT.

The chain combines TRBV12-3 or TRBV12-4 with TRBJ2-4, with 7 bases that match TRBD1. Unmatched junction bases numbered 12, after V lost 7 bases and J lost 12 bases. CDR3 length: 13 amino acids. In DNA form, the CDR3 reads TGTGCCAGCAAGAGAGGGGGCGCAGGTACTCAGTACTTC. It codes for CASKRGGAGTQYF.

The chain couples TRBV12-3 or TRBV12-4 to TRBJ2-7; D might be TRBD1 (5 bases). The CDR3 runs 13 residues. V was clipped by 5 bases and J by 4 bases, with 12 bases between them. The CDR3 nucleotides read TGTGCCAGCAGTGGGGCCTTTGGTTACGAGCAGTACTTC. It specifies CASSGAFGYEQYF.

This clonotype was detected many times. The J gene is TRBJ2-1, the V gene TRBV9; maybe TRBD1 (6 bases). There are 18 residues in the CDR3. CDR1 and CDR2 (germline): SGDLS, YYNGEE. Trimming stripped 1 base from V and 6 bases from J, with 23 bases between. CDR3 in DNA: TGTGCCAGCAGCGTAACCATTTTACAGGGAATCGGGTCCAATGAGCAGTTCTTC. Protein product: CASSVTILQGIGSNEQFF.

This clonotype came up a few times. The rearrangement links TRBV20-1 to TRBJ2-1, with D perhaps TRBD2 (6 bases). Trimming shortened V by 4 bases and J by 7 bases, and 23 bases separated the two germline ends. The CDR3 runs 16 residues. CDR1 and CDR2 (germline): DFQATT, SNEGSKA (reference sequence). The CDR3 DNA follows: TGCAGTGCTAATGATGGGGGGATGTTGAGTGTGAATGAGCAGTTCTTC. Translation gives CSANDGGMLSVNEQFF.

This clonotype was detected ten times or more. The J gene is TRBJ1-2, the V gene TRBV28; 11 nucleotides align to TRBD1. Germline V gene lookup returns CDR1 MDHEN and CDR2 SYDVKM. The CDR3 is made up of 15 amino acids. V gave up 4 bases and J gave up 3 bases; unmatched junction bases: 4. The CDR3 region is CASSSPGQGDYGYTF. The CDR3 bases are TGTGCCAGCAGTTCGCCGGGACAGGGGGACTATGGCTACACCTTC.

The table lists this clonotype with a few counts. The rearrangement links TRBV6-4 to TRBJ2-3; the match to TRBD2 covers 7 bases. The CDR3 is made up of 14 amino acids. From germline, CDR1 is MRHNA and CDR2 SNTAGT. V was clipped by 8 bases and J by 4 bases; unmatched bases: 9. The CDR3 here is CASGVSGDADTQYF. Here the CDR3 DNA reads TGTGCCAGCGGAGTCAGCGGGGACGCAGATACGCAGTATTTT.

The CDR3: CASSSDSLRSYNEQFF. The CDR3 DNA is TGTGCCAGCAGTTCCGACAGTCTCCGCTCCTACAATGAGCAGTTCTTC. The chain employs TRBV6-2 or TRBV6-3 and TRBJ2-1; possible D gene TRBD1, 5 bases. Deletions cut 4 bases from V and 0 bases from J, with 13 bases between. This CDR3 region has 16 residues. In germline, CDR1 is MNHEY, CDR2 SVGEGT.

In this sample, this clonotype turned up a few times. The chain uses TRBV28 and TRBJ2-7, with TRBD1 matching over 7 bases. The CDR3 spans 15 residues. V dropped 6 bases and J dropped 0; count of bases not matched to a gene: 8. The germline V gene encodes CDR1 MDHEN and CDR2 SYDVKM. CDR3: CASSQGTAASYEQYF. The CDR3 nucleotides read TGTGCCAGCAGCCAAGGGACAGCAGCCTCCTACGAGCAGTACTTC.

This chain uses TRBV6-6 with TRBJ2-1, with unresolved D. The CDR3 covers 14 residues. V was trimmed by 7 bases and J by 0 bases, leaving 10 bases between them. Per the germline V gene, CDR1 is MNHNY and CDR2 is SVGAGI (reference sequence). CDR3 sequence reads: CASIPTTSYNEQFF. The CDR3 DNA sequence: TGTGCCAGCATACCCACAACCTCCTACAATGAGCAGTTCTTC.

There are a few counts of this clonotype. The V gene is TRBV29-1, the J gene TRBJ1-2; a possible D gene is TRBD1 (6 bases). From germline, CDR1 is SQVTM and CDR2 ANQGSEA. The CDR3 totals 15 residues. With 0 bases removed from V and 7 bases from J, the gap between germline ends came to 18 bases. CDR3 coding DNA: TGCAGCGTTGAAGATCGGTTCAGGGGAAGAGGTGGCTACACCTTC. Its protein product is CSVEDRFRGRGGYTF.

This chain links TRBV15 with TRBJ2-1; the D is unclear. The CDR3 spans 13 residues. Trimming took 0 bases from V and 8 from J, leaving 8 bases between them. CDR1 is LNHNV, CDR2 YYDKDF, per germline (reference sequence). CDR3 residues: CATSREPAYEQFF. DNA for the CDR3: TGTGCCACCAGCAGAGAGCCGGCATATGAGCAGTTCTTC. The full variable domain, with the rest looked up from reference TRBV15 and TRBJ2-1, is DAMVIQNPRYQVTQFGKPVTLSCSQTLNHNVMYWYQQKSSQAPKLLFHYYDKDFNNEADTPDNFQSRRPNTSFCFLDIRSPGLGDTAMYLCATSREPAYEQFFGPGTRLTVL.

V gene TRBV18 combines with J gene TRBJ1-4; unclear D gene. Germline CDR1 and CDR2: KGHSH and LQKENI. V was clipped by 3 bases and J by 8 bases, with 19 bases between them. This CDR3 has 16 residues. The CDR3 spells CASSPSWNQLGEKLFF. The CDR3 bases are TGTGCCAGCTCACCCTCCTGGAATCAGTTGGGGGAAAAACTGTTTTTT.